The clone carrying this TCR beta chain was observed a few times. Its antigen is unidentified. This specimen belongs to a study of blood T cells in healthy people across ages. Primed by a sample-barcoded 5' primer and a J-beta primer mix, a second PCR proceeded for about 6 to 11 cycles. TCRdb called the 5' RACE reads again in MiXCR, with one record for every CDR3 protein. Counted here are 600,000 to 850,000 distinct CDR3 sequences, roughly 25% occurring once; the ten biggest clones make up roughly a tenth. CDR3 length equals 16 residues. The germline gives CDR1 SGHAT, CDR2 FQNNGV. The V gene end was trimmed by 5 bases and the J gene end by 2 bases; junction bases not matched to a gene: 6. Study observations and caveats: Age showed a roughly linear inverse relationship with TCR beta diversity per million T cells.

A further study also used this sample, focusing on T cells of mothers and their children. In that study: Related mother-child pairs shared marginally more repertoire than unrelated pairs, though not significantly.

The V and J genes are TRBV11-2 and TRBJ2-5, with 12 nucleotides matching TRBD2. The receptor's source is a boy younger than 18 in good health. The specimen was blood. In DNA, the CDR3 is TGTGCCAGCAGCCCCAGGACTAGCGGGGCTCAAGAGACCCAGTACTTC. This codes for CASSPRTSGAQETQYF.